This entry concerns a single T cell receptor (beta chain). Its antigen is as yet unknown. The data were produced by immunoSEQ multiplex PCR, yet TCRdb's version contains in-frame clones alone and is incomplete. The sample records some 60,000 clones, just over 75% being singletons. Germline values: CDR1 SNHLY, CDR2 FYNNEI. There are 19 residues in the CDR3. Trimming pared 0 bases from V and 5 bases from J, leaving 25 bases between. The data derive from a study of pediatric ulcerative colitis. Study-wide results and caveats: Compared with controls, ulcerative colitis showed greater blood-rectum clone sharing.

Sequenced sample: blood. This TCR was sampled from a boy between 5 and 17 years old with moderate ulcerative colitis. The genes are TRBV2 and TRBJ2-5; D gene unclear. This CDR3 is CASSEARFAEAHSAETQYF. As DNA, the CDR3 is TGTGCCAGCAGTGAAGCGCGTTTTGCGGAAGCCCACAGCGCGGAGACCCAGTACTTC.